The 20 T cell receptor beta chains presented below share a single source sample, sequenced in a study of T cells in narcolepsy. Assay used: immunoSEQ multiplex PCR; TCRdb lists only in-frame clones, some missing. Found here are around 28,000 clones, approximately 83% of them singletons; the top ten hold over 0.9%. Sequenced material: CD45RA- memory CD4+ T cells from PBMCs. The receptor set was obtained from a human donor with narcolepsy.

This chain uses TRBV9 with TRBJ2-1, with 12 positions matching TRBD2. The CDR3 runs to 17 residues. V gave up 3 bases and J gave up 7 bases; unmatched junction bases: 11. Per germline, CDR1 SGDLS and CDR2 YYNGEE. CDR3 nucleotides: TGTGCCAGCAGCGCGCTAGCGGGGGGGCCCTTTGGGAATGAGCAGTTCTTC. This translates into CASSALAGGPFGNEQFF. Full variable domain (missing parts from reference TRBV9 and TRBJ2-1): DSGVTQTPKHLITATGQRVTLRCSPRSGDLSVYWYQQSLDQGLQFLIQYYNGEERAKGNILERFSAQQFPDLHSELNLSSLELGDSALYFCASSALAGGPFGNEQFFGPGTRLTVL.

The chain recombines TRBV5-5 with TRBJ1-2, with 9 bases that match TRBD1. The CDR3 length is 15 residues. The V gene's germline CDR1 is SGHKS and CDR2 YYEKEE (reference sequence). V shed 4 bases and J 7 bases; nucleotides not matched to a gene: 11. Here the CDR3 reads CASSLEQGARGGYTF. The CDR3 nucleotides are TGTGCCAGCAGCCTGGAACAGGGGGCGCGTGGTGGCTACACCTTC.

CDR3 loop: CASREANTEAFF. Written as DNA, the CDR3 is TGTGCCAGCAGGGAGGCGAACACTGAAGCTTTCTTT. This sequence joins TRBV14 and TRBJ1-1; D is unresolved. Trimming cost V 6 bases and J 1 base, with 6 bases left between them. Germline V CDR1 and CDR2: SGHDN, FVKESK. The CDR3 sequence is 12 residues long. Together with reference TRBV14 and TRBJ1-1, the CDR3 gives the full variable domain: EAGVTQFPSHSVIEKGQTVTLRCDPISGHDNLYWYRRVMGKEIKFLLHFVKESKQDESGMPNNRFLAERTGGTYSTLKVQPAELEDSGVYFCASREANTEAFFGQGTRLTVV.

Concerning this clone: One end of the junction does not line up with germline, which may come from a read error. V is TRBV4-1 and J is TRBJ1-4; D ambiguous. This CDR3 contains 14 residues. The germline gives CDR1 MGHRA, CDR2 YSYEKL. The DNA for the CDR3 is TGTGCCAGCAGCAAGTCAGACTCTAATGAAAAACTGTTTTTT. Translating it yields CASSKSDSNEKLFF.

The table lists this clone with a few counts. This chain joins TRBV10-3 and TRBJ1-1; the D is unclear. CDR1 ENHRY and CDR2 SYGVKD come from the germline V gene. The CDR3 is 17 residues long. Trimming shortened V by 3 bases and J by 0 bases, and 17 bases separated the two germline ends. CDR3 DNA sequence: TGTGCCATCAGTGAATCCCTCGGGGTGAGCATGAACACTGAAGCTTTCTTT. This sequence encodes CAISESLGVSMNTEAFF.

About this clone: At one of its ends the junction is not consistent with the germline gene, which may arise from a read error. The chain uses TRBV19 and TRBJ1-4, with D unresolved. The CDR3 has 14 residues. Germline loops: CDR1 LNHDA, CDR2 SQIVND (reference sequence). CDR3 coding DNA: TGTGCCAGTAAAGATACGGGATTTAATGAAAATCTGTTTTTT. As protein: CASKDTGFNENLFF.

About this clone itself: Additional DNA sequences in this sample encode the identical CDR3. The chain couples TRBV5-1 to TRBJ2-3; TRBD1 is a possible D gene (6 bases). CDR1 SGHRS and CDR2 YFSETQ come from the germline V gene. The CDR3 has 15 amino acids. Trimming stripped 1 base from V and 2 bases from J, with 11 bases between. The CDR3 nucleotides read TGCGCCAGCAGCTTGAGGGGGACCTCCACAGATACGCAGTATTTT. As protein: CASSLRGTSTDTQYF.

The chain uses TRBV6-6 and TRBJ2-1; D remains ambiguous. This CDR3 comprises 12 residues. Germline V gene lookup returns CDR1 MNHNY and CDR2 SVGAGI (reference sequence). V was clipped by 4 bases and J by 2 bases, with 3 bases between them. The CDR3 DNA reads TGTGCCAGCAGTTCCACCTACAATGAGCAGTTCTTC. Protein: CASSSTYNEQFF.

This chain joins TRBV29-1 and TRBJ2-3, with no clear D. In germline, CDR1 is SQVTM, CDR2 ANQGSEA. The CDR3 length is 12 residues. Trimming took off 0 bases at V and 3 bases at J, with 4 bases between the two ends. The CDR3 nucleotides read TGCAGCGTTGAAGATGGGACAGATACGCAGTATTTT. It codes for CSVEDGTDTQYF.

The V call is TRBV13, the J call TRBJ2-1; TRBD2 aligns across 9 bases. The V gene's germline CDR1 is PRHDT and CDR2 FYEKMQ (reference sequence). This CDR3 region has 19 residues. Trimming at V came to 1 base and at J to 0 bases, leaving 10 bases not matched to a gene. The CDR3 loop is CASSLDGSGGTNSYNEQFF. The CDR3 nucleotides are TGTGCCAGCAGCTTAGACGGTAGCGGGGGAACCAACTCCTACAATGAGCAGTTCTTC. The full variable domain, with the rest looked up from reference TRBV13 and TRBJ2-1, is AAGVIQSPRHLIKEKRETATLKCYPIPRHDTVYWYQQGPGQDPQFLISFYEKMQSDKGSIPDRFSAQQFSDYHSELNMSSLELGDSALYFCASSLDGSGGTNSYNEQFFGPGTRLTVL.

The chain links TRBV5-6 to TRBJ1-2; D may be TRBD1 (6 bases). The germline V gene has CDR1 SGHDT and CDR2 YYEEEE. The ends were cut back, 4 bases at V and 3 bases at J, with 16 bases in the middle. The CDR3 contains 15 residues. In DNA form, the CDR3 reads TGTGCCAGCAGCCCCGACAGGACCTCATACTATGGCTACACCTTC. It translates to CASSPDRTSYYGYTF.

This chain joins TRBV28 and TRBJ2-2, with 8 nucleotides matching TRBD2. V gave up 10 bases and J gave up 0 bases; unmatched junction bases: 10. CDR1 is MDHEN and CDR2 is SYDVKM in the germline V gene. This CDR3 contains 16 residues. Here the CDR3 reads CATSGGVRANTGELFF. CDR3 sequence (DNA): TGTGCCACCTCCGGGGGGGTCCGAGCGAACACCGGGGAGCTGTTTTTT.

The J gene is TRBJ2-3, the V gene TRBV5-8; no reliable D call. Trimming took 0 bases from V and 3 from J, leaving 11 bases between them. This CDR3 contains 15 residues. Per germline, CDR1 SGHTS and CDR2 YDEGEE. The CDR3 here is CASSLGRVRTDTQYF. The CDR3 nucleotides are TGTGCCAGCAGCTTGGGTCGGGTTCGGACAGATACGCAGTATTTT.

This CDR3 reads CASSQHTGMRGAYSYEQYF. As DNA, the CDR3 is TGCGCCAGCAGCCAACACACAGGGATGCGGGGGGCCTACTCCTACGAGCAGTACTTC. The J gene is TRBJ2-7, the V gene TRBV4-1, with 8 bases that match TRBD2. Per germline, CDR1 MGHRA and CDR2 YSYEKL. The CDR3 has 19 residues. The V and J ends lost 2 bases and 0 bases, in that order; junction bases with no gene match: 15.

The V gene is TRBV7-9, the J gene TRBJ2-5; 8 bases map to TRBD1. V shed 5 bases, J shed 4 bases, and the junction held 6 bases outside the gene matches. In germline, CDR1 is SEHNR, CDR2 FQNEAQ (reference sequence). The CDR3 is 14 amino acids. The chain's CDR3 is CASSKGQGGETQYF. In DNA form, the CDR3 reads TGTGCCAGCAGCAAAGGACAGGGAGGAGAGACCCAGTACTTC.

The V and J genes are TRBV7-2 and TRBJ1-5; D possibly corresponds to TRBD1 (5 bases). CDR1 and CDR2 (germline): SGHTA, FQGNSA. The V end lost 3 bases, the J end lost 7 bases, and 13 bases lay between the germline ends. This CDR3 is 14 amino acids long. This CDR3 reads CASSLGQGGQPQHF. The CDR3 DNA reads as TGTGCCAGCAGCTTGGGGCAGGGCGGGCAGCCCCAGCATTTT.

This clone was detected only a few times. The chain uses TRBV4-2 and TRBJ2-2; 8 nucleotides match TRBD2. The CDR3 consists of 15 residues. CDR1 is LGHNA and CDR2 is YNFKEQ in the germline V gene. After removal of 1 base from V and 6 bases from J, the junction contained 4 bases not matched to a gene. DNA for the CDR3: TGTGCCAGCAGCCAAGGGCGGGGGGACCCCGGGGAGCTGTTTTTT. Translation gives CASSQGRGDPGELFF.

This chain uses TRBV7-2 with TRBJ2-4; 8 nucleotides align to TRBD1. The CDR3 covers 11 residues. The V and J ends lost 4 bases and 16 bases, in that order; junction bases with no gene match: 6. The germline V gene has CDR1 SGHTA and CDR2 FQGNSA. The CDR3 nucleotides read TGTGCCAGCAGCTCCTGGACAGGGATCTACTTC. Protein: CASSSWTGIYF.

The chain uses TRBV2 and TRBJ2-1, with 7 bases fitting TRBD1. There are 16 residues in the CDR3. V shed 6 bases and J 0 bases; nucleotides not matched to a gene: 8. CDR1 SNHLY and CDR2 FYNNEI come from the germline V gene. CDR3 DNA sequence: TGTGCCAGCAGCGCCGGGACAGAGAGCTCCTACAATGAGCAGTTCTTC. Its protein is CASSAGTESSYNEQFF.

Concerning this clone: The junction differs from germline at one of its ends, possibly a read error. The chain joins TRBV4-1 to TRBJ2-7; possible D gene TRBD2, 6 bases. Germline values: CDR1 MGHRA, CDR2 YSYEKL. The CDR3 has 16 amino acids. The CDR3 region has the DNA TGCGCCCGCAGCCGGGGGTGGGGCGGGGAGTCCTACGAGCAGTACTTC. Translating gives CARSRGWGGESYEQYF.